The T cell receptor (beta chain) under discussion was sequenced for a study of a mutant IDH1 vaccine in newly diagnosed glioma. In the study overall: Patients were given eight vaccinations, scheduled in weeks 1, 3, 5, 7, 11, 15, 19 and 23. Most patients had received both radiotherapy and temozolomide, the prior options being radiotherapy, temozolomide, or both. Vaccine dosing followed radiotherapy by 4-6 weeks, or accompanied temozolomide cycles.

Time point: week 11, during vaccination. Each vaccine dose was 300 ug of mutant IDH1 20-mer peptide, with topical imiquimod. A few counts support this clone. Its antigen is currently unknown. Produced via immunoSEQ multiplex PCR; TCRdb's table is partial and in-frame only. Here the sample spans around 60,000 clones, 89% being singletons. Deletions cut 5 bases from V and 0 bases from J, with 5 bases between. Per germline, CDR1 SNHLY and CDR2 FYNNEI. The CDR3 covers 12 residues. The sequence came from a man aged 40-50 years with glioma. This chain connects TRBV2 to TRBJ2-7; D not certain. Sequenced here: PBMCs, sampled from a glioma patient whose treatment included an IDH1 peptide vaccine. The CDR3 DNA follows: TGTGCCAGCAGTTTCAGCTCCTACGAGCAGTACTTC. Translated: CASSFSSYEQYF.